These 7 T cell receptor beta chains were sequenced from one sample in a study of T cell repertoires in cytomegalovirus infection. No cognate antigen is known for these TCRs. TCRdb reprocessed the reads via MiXCR and lists one record per CDR3 protein. The sample includes some 6,000 distinct CDR3 sequences, about 49% of them seen just once. Sequences were obtained from PBMCs, sequenced either directly or after in vitro stimulation (not recorded which). The receptors stem from a human donor in good health (CMV status not recorded). Some clones in this sample may be carry-over from other donors' samples.

The J gene is TRBJ2-3, the V gene TRBV7-8, with TRBD2 matching 8 bases. CDR3 length equals 19 residues. The J segment lost 0 bases and the V segment lost 1 base, leaving 12 bases of the junction unmatched. Germline CDR1 reads SGHVS; CDR2 reads FQNEAQ. CDR3 sequence: CASSLGHSRLATSTDTQYF. The CDR3 DNA reads TGTGCCAGCAGCTTAGGGCATTCAAGACTAGCGACTAGCACAGATACGCAGTATTTT.

There are a few counts of this clonotype. V usage is TRBV7-9 and J usage is TRBJ1-2; D perhaps matches TRBD1 (5 bases). The germline gives CDR1 SEHNR, CDR2 FQNEAQ (reference sequence). V was shortened by 2 bases and J by 0 bases, with 16 bases between the two germline ends. The CDR3 covers 17 residues. CDR3: CASSLPLTADTNYGYTF. CDR3 in DNA: TGTGCCAGCAGCTTACCTCTGACAGCTGATACTAACTATGGCTACACCTTC. Based on the CDR3 plus reference TRBV7-9 and TRBJ1-2, the full variable domain is DTGVSQNPRHKITKRGQNVTFRCDPISEHNRLYWYRQTLGQGPEFLTYFQNEAQLEKSRLLSDRFSAERPKGSFSTLEIQRTEQGDSAMYLCASSLPLTADTNYGYTFGSGTRLTVV.

With respect to this clonotype: A read error may produce the germline difference seen at one junction end. The chain uses TRBV6-2 or TRBV6-3 and TRBJ2-7; unclear D gene. The germline V gene encodes CDR1 MNHEY and CDR2 SVGEGT. This CDR3 is built from 12 residues. The CDR3 region is CYSSYPPPEHYF. CDR3 DNA sequence: TGTTACAGCAGTTACCCACCTCCAGAGCATTACTTC.

The V gene is TRBV12-3 or TRBV12-4, the J gene TRBJ1-1; D gene ambiguous. There are 14 residues in the CDR3. The V end was cut by 8 bases, the J end by 6 bases, with 19 bases between. CDR3 in DNA: TGTGCCAGCTCTCCCGCCCGCCAGTTCGCTGAAGCTTTCTTT. Its protein is CASSPARQFAEAFF.

The chain employs TRBV29-1 and TRBJ2-7, with 7 bases lining up with TRBD2. V lost 6 bases to trimming and J lost 4 bases; unmatched junction nucleotides: 12. The CDR3 spans 14 residues. Germline lookup yields CDR1 SQVTM and CDR2 ANQGSEA. For the CDR3, the DNA is TGCAGCGTGTCTTCGGCGGGAGTAAGATACGAGCAGTACTTC. Protein product: CSVSSAGVRYEQYF.

A word on this clonotype: Since a much larger clone is just one base distant, this may be a read error. This chain connects TRBV7-2 to TRBJ2-1, with D uncertain. Trimming stripped 4 bases from V and 1 base from J, with 5 bases between. The CDR3 is made up of 13 amino acids. Per the germline V gene, CDR1 is SGHTA and CDR2 is FQGNSA. CDR3 DNA: TGTGCCAGCAGCTCAGCGTCCTACAATGAGCAGTTCTTC. It yields the protein CASSSASYNEQFF.

The chain has TRBV6-1 and TRBJ2-7; D tentatively reads TRBD1 or TRBD2 (5 bases each). The V and J ends lost 5 bases and 2 bases respectively, with 16 bases between them. Per germline, CDR1 MNHNS and CDR2 SASEGT. This CDR3 region has 15 residues. CDR3 DNA sequence: TGTGCCAGCAGTTTTCGTCGGGGCAGGACCTACGAGCAGTACTTC. This translates into CASSFRRGRTYEQYF.